The 15 T cell receptor beta chains in this list originate from one sample, sequenced in a study of identical twins. MiXCR, applied by TCRdb to the 5' RACE reads, yields one record per CDR3 protein. The data hold 600,000 to 850,000 distinct CDR3 sequences, with over 15% observed a single time. These data were likewise used in another study, on T cells expressing NK-cell markers.

Input material: PBMCs. The receptors stem from a woman under 30 in good health.

This sequence joins TRBV5-1 and TRBJ2-3; D gene uncertain. The CDR3 is 14 residues long. Germline-derived CDR1 and CDR2 are SGHRS and YFSETQ. V was pared by 1 base and J by 3 bases, with 9 bases between. The CDR3 coding sequence is TGCGCCAGCAGCTTGACCTCCTCGACAGATACGCAGTATTTT. Protein product: CASSLTSSTDTQYF.

The genes are TRBV10-2 and TRBJ2-1; D unresolved. This CDR3 spans 13 amino acids. With 8 bases removed from V and 1 base from J, the gap between germline ends came to 9 bases. CDR1 and CDR2 from the germline V gene are WSHSY and SAAADI. The CDR3 region has the DNA TGCGCCAGCGCTCGAACATCCTACAATGAGCAGTTCTTC. Translating gives CASARTSYNEQFF.

A few counts support this clonotype. The chain combines TRBV11-1 with TRBJ2-2; 13 nucleotides agree with TRBD2. Germline V gene sequence: CDR1 SGHAT, CDR2 FQDESV (reference sequence). The CDR3 runs to 19 residues. The V gene end was trimmed by 5 bases and the J gene end by 2 bases; junction bases not matched to a gene: 11. CDR3 sequence: CASSRWTSGGLRNTGELFF. The DNA of the CDR3 is TGTGCCAGCAGCCGATGGACTAGCGGGGGCCTAAGAAACACCGGGGAGCTGTTTTTT.

CDR3 sequence (DNA): TGCAGCGTTGAAGTGGAGAATAGCAATCAGCCCCAGCATTTT. Amino acid sequence: CSVEVENSNQPQHF. V gene TRBV29-1 combines with J gene TRBJ1-5, with D unresolved. CDR1 is SQVTM and CDR2 is ANQGSEA in the germline V gene. This CDR3 has 14 amino acids. Trimming cost V 1 base and J 0 bases, with 7 bases left between them.

The chain recombines TRBV29-1 with TRBJ2-2; D call uncertain. V lost 7 bases to trimming and J lost 2 bases, with 14 bases between them. The CDR3 extends over 14 amino acids. Germline V gene sequence: CDR1 SQVTM, CDR2 ANQGSEA. DNA of the CDR3: TGCAGCGCCGGCTTGAGTCCCAACACCGGGGAGCTGTTTTTT. This codes for CSAGLSPNTGELFF.

This clonotype was seen a few times. The rearrangement uses TRBV15 and TRBJ1-6; D uncertain. CDR1 is LNHNV, CDR2 YYDKDF, per germline (reference sequence). The CDR3 contains 12 residues. Between the trimmed V and J ends, which lost 0 bases and 8 bases, there was a span of 2 bases. For the CDR3, the DNA is TGTGCCACCAGCAGAGAGTATTCACCCCTCCACTTT. Encoded protein: CATSREYSPLHF.

Ten or more counts support this clonotype. The chain joins TRBV7-9 to TRBJ2-1; no firm D call. Between the trimmed V and J ends, which lost 5 bases and 8 bases, there was a span of 13 bases. This CDR3 is built from 13 residues. Germline V CDR1 and CDR2: SEHNR, FQNEAQ (reference sequence). Here the CDR3 reads CASSRQNPHEQFF. Written as DNA, the CDR3 is TGTGCCAGCAGCAGACAAAACCCCCATGAGCAGTTCTTC.

This clonotype has just a few counts. The genes are TRBV30 and TRBJ2-3, with 7 nucleotides matching TRBD1. The CDR3 sequence is 14 residues long. From germline, CDR1 is GTSNPN and CDR2 SVGIG (reference sequence). V dropped 0 bases and J dropped 3; count of bases not matched to a gene: 3. The CDR3 reads CAWSVGGGTDTQYF. The CDR3 DNA follows: TGTGCCTGGAGTGTAGGGGGCGGGACAGATACGCAGTATTTT.

The gene calls are TRBV20-1 and TRBJ2-5; TRBD2 matches 8 bases. J lost 1 base, V lost 4 bases, and 2 bases had no gene match. Germline V gene sequence: CDR1 DFQATT, CDR2 SNEGSKA (reference sequence). The CDR3 loop spans 13 amino acids. CDR3 sequence reads: CSANTSGQETQYF. The CDR3 bases are TGCAGTGCTAATACTAGCGGCCAAGAGACCCAGTACTTC.

DNA of the CDR3: TGTGCCAGCAGCTCGCCCCTCGGACCCGCTTCTGCCAAAAACATTCAGTACTTC. Translating gives CASSSPLGPASAKNIQYF. The chain links TRBV11-1 to TRBJ2-4; D not resolved. Germline V lookup: CDR1 SGHAT, CDR2 FQDESV (reference sequence). The CDR3 has 18 residues. V was trimmed by 4 bases and J by 1 base, leaving 20 bases between them. Drawing the rest from reference TRBV11-1 and TRBJ2-4, the complete variable domain is EAEVAQSPRYKITEKSQAVAFWCDPISGHATLYWYRQILGQGPELLVQFQDESVVDDSQLPKDRFSAERLKGVDSTLKIQPAELGDSAMYLCASSSPLGPASAKNIQYFGAGTRLSVL.

The chain joins TRBV10-3 to TRBJ2-6; D possibly corresponds to TRBD1 (6 bases). The CDR3 extends over 18 amino acids. Germline values: CDR1 ENHRY, CDR2 SYGVKD. The V end lost 8 bases, the J end lost 0 bases, and 20 bases lay between the germline ends. The DNA of the CDR3 is TGTGCCATCTCCATGACAGGAGGAAGGACCTCTGGGGCCAACGTCCTGACTTTC. This translates into CAISMTGGRTSGANVLTF.

This clonotype came up a few times. This chain links TRBV5-6 with TRBJ2-1; D gene unclear. The CDR3 covers 15 residues. Germline loops: CDR1 SGHDT, CDR2 YYEEEE. The V and J ends lost 0 bases and 6 bases respectively, with 13 bases between them. The CDR3: CASSLVYGSGNEQFF. CDR3 nucleotide sequence: TGTGCCAGCAGCTTGGTTTATGGGTCCGGCAATGAGCAGTTCTTC.

This clonotype was seen only a few times. The rearrangement joins TRBV7-9 to TRBJ2-7, with D hard to call. V was cut by 5 bases and J by 2 bases, with 13 bases left in between. The CDR3 covers 14 residues. Germline loops: CDR1 SEHNR, CDR2 FQNEAQ (reference sequence). CDR3 bases: TGTGCCAGCAGCCTTGCGAGTAATCCCTACGAGCAGTACTTC. Its protein product is CASSLASNPYEQYF.

The rearrangement joins TRBV12-3 or TRBV12-4 to TRBJ2-7; TRBD2 matches at 8 bases. Trimming took 2 bases from V and 4 from J; bases not matched to a gene: 7. The CDR3 is 15 residues long. CDR3 region: CASSLSGGRRYEQYF. The CDR3 coding sequence is TGTGCCAGCAGTTTATCGGGGGGGCGGCGGTACGAGCAGTACTTC.

This clonotype was recorded a few times. CDR3 sequence reads: CATSDGPYNQPQHF. The CDR3 DNA reads TGTGCCACCAGTGATGGGCCTTACAATCAGCCCCAGCATTTT. The chain joins TRBV24-1 to TRBJ1-5; no definite D call. This CDR3 contains 14 residues. Trimming took off 3 bases at V and 3 bases at J, with 8 bases between the two ends. CDR1 is KGHDR, CDR2 SFDVKD, per germline.